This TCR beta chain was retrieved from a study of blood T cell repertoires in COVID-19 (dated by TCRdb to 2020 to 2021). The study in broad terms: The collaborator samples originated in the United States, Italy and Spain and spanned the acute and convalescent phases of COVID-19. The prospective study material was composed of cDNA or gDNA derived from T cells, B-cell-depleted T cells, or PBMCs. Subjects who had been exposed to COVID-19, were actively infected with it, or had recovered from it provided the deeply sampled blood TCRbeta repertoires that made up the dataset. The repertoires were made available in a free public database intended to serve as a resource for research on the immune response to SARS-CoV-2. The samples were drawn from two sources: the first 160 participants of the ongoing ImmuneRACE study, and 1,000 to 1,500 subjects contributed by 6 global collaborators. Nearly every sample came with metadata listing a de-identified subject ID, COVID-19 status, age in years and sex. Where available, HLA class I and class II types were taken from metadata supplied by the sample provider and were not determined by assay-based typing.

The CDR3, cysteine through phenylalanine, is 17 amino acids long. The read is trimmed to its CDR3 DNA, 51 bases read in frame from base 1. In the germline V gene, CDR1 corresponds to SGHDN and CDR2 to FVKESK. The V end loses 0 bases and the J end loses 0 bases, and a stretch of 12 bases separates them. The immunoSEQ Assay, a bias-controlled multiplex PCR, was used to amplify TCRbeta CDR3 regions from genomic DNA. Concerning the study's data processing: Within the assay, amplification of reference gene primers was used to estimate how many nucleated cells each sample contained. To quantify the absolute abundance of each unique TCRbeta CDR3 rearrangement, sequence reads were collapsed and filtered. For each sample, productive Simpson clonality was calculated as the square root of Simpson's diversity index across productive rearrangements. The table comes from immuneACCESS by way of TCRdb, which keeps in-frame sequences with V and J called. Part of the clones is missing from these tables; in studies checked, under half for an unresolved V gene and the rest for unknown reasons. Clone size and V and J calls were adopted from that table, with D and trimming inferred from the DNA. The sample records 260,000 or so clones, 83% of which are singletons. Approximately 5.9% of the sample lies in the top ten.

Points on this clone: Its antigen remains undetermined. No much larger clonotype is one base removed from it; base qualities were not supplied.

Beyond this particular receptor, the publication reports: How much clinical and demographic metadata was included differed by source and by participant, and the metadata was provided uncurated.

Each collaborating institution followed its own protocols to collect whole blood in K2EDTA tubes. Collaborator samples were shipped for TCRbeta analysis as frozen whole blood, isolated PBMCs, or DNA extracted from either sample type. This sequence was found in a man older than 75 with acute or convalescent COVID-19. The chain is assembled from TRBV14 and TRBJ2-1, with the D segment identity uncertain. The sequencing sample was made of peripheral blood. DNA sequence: TGTGCCAGCAGCCAAGATCCTCACACGATCTCCTACAATGAGCAGTTCTTC. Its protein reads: CASSQDPHTISYNEQFF.